Below, 8 T cell receptor beta chains from the same sample are listed, as sequenced in a study of PD-L1 blockade in urothelial cancer. As to time point: peripheral blood 6 weeks after treatment start. TCRdb's copy holds only in-frame clones and misses some; the assay was immunoSEQ multiplex PCR. This sample has about 45,000 clones, with roughly 86% found just once. This material consisted of PBMCs, taken around atezolizumab (anti-PD-L1) treatment. Receptors originate from a man aged 55 to 69 with urothelial cancer.

The chain links TRBV7-2 to TRBJ1-5; D perhaps matches TRBD1 (6 bases). The V and J ends lost 5 bases and 7 bases respectively, with 15 bases between them. The CDR3 sequence is 14 residues long. Germline CDR1 is SGHTA and CDR2 is FQGNSA. CDR3 sequence: CASSEGEGHQPQHF. The CDR3 DNA follows: TGTGCCAGCAGCGAGGGGGAGGGACACCAGCCCCAGCATTTT.

The chain combines TRBV9 with TRBJ1-6; D might be TRBD1 (5 bases). The length of the CDR3 is 14 residues. V lost 0 bases to trimming and J lost 4 bases, with 5 bases between them. CDR1 is SGDLS, CDR2 YYNGEE, per germline. This chain's CDR3 is CASSVEGYNSPLHF. The CDR3 DNA reads TGTGCCAGCAGCGTAGAGGGGTATAATTCACCCCTCCACTTT.

The V call is TRBV7-6, the J call TRBJ2-7; 7 nucleotides line up with TRBD1. The CDR3 length is 13 residues. V was clipped by 4 bases and J by 6 bases; unmatched bases: 6. Germline V gene sequence: CDR1 SGHVS, CDR2 FNYEAQ. CDR3 residues: CASSYRGQSEQYF. In nucleotides, the CDR3 is TGTGCCAGCAGCTACAGGGGCCAAAGCGAGCAGTACTTC.

The chain combines TRBV6-6 with TRBJ2-1; 8 bases are a match to TRBD2. Germline assignment: CDR1 MNHNY and CDR2 SVGAGI (reference sequence). V was pared by 8 bases and J by 4 bases, with 4 bases of the junction left unmatched. The CDR3 contains 13 residues. CDR3 nucleotides: TGTGCCAGCTGGAGCGGGGGTTACAATGAGCAGTTCTTC. Encoded protein: CASWSGGYNEQFF.

This chain connects TRBV7-2 to TRBJ2-7, with D perhaps TRBD1 (6 bases). V was clipped by 5 bases and J by 2 bases, with 10 bases between them. Germline V gene sequence: CDR1 SGHTA, CDR2 FQGNSA. The CDR3 loop spans 13 amino acids. CDR3 DNA: TGTGCCAGCAGCCTCAGGGGAGCCTACGAGCAGTACTTC. Its protein is CASSLRGAYEQYF.

CDR3 nucleotides: TGCGCCAGTAGCGGTACTCCTAGCGGGGGGACAGGATACAATGAGCAGTTCTTC. Translated, it gives CASSGTPSGGTGYNEQFF. The chain combines TRBV10-1 with TRBJ2-1; TRBD2 matches 11 bases. The length of the CDR3 is 18 residues. Per germline, CDR1 WNHNN and CDR2 SYGVQD (reference sequence). Unmatched junction bases numbered 17, after V lost 9 bases and J lost 4 bases.

The J gene is TRBJ1-2, the V gene TRBV15; D is unresolved. With 0 bases removed from V and 10 bases from J, the gap between germline ends came to 6 bases. This CDR3 spans 11 amino acids. Germline CDR1 LNHNV, CDR2 YYDKDF (reference sequence). The CDR3 DNA reads TGTGCCACCAGCAGAGAGGACTTCTACACCTTC. This translates into CATSREDFYTF.

This rearrangement joins TRBV6-6 to TRBJ1-2; TRBD1 matches at 9 bases. V lost 0 bases and J lost 4; bases outside the gene matches: 3. The CDR3 runs to 15 residues. Germline V gene data show CDR1 as MNHNY and CDR2 as SVGAGI (reference sequence). The CDR3 region is CASSYSGQGFYGYTF. CDR3 bases: TGTGCCAGCAGTTACTCAGGACAGGGGTTCTATGGCTACACCTTC.